What follows is one T cell receptor beta chain and its context. Its antigen is unknown. One entry per CDR3 protein results from TCRdb running MiXCR on the RT-PCR reads. The sample contains about 4,700 distinct CDR3 sequences, nearly 90% of which appear only once. These data come from a study of yellow fever vaccine responses in identical twins. Germline CDR1 reads SGHAT; CDR2 reads FQNNGV. Trimming pared 0 bases from V and 8 bases from J, leaving 5 bases between. The length of the CDR3 is 12 residues. Study conclusions and caveats: Vaccine T cell responses of twins reportedly seemed partly convergent and partly personalized.

The origin of this receptor is a woman aged 18-35 years who received the yellow fever vaccine. The chain carries TRBV11-2 and TRBJ2-1; D unclear. Sequencing used T cells from blood (PBMCs), unsorted or a sorted subset (not recorded which), obtained before or after yellow fever vaccination (not recorded which). The CDR3 spells CASSLDRDEQFF. CDR3 in DNA: TGTGCCAGCAGCTTAGACCGGGATGAGCAGTTCTTC.